The 18 T cell receptor beta chains reported below all come from one sample, sequenced in a study of beta chain features in type 1 diabetes. Whole-study findings and limits: When Type 1 diabetes patients were examined, their TCRB CDR3s proved moderately but significantly shorter in all four CD4+ subsets.

The whole isolated RNA underwent reverse transcription, so sequencing captured expressed TCRB transcripts. The repertoire was sequenced with immunoSEQ multiplex PCR; TCRdb's copy has only in-frame clones and lacks some. The sample has roughly 330,000 clones, roughly 13% seen once. Which antigens these TCRs recognize remains unknown. The sequenced sample was naive CD4+ T cells from blood. All receptors derive from a woman between 18 and 29 years old with type 1 diabetes.

This clone has a handful of counts. Distinct nucleotide sequences in the sample also encode this CDR3. The chain recombines TRBV5-1 with TRBJ1-2; 9 positions match TRBD1. CDR3 length: 14 residues. The germline CDR1 and CDR2 sequences are SGHRS and YFSETQ. After removal of 1 base from V and 4 bases from J, the junction contained 2 bases not matched to a gene. The CDR3 bases are TGCGCCAGCAGCTTGATGGGACAGGGCTATGGCTACACCTTC. Its protein is CASSLMGQGYGYTF.

This clone has only a few counts. The rearrangement uses TRBV28 and TRBJ1-5; perhaps TRBD1 as D (6 bases). The V gene's germline CDR1 is MDHEN and CDR2 SYDVKM. Trimming pared 6 bases from V and 0 bases from J, leaving 18 bases between. CDR3 length equals 17 residues. The DNA for the CDR3 is TGTGCCAGCAGCTCCCTCGGGACACTGTATAGCAATCAGCCCCAGCATTTT. Residues: CASSSLGTLYSNQPQHF.

The rearrangement links TRBV18 to TRBJ1-1, with 7 bases aligning to TRBD1. The J segment lost 0 bases and the V segment lost 6 bases, leaving 7 bases of the junction unmatched. CDR3 length: 15 residues. CDR1 KGHSH and CDR2 LQKENI come from the germline V gene. CDR3 loop: CASSPGQPMNTEAFF. CDR3 bases: TGTGCCAGCTCGCCGGGACAGCCTATGAACACTGAAGCTTTCTTT.

This chain links TRBV2 with TRBJ2-1; 11 bases match TRBD2. The CDR3 has 17 residues. V gave up 6 bases and J gave up 6 bases; unmatched junction bases: 13. The germline CDR1 and CDR2 sequences are SNHLY and FYNNEI. The CDR3 spells CASRAPLAGESSNEQFF. The DNA for the CDR3 is TGTGCCAGCAGGGCTCCACTAGCGGGGGAGTCGTCCAATGAGCAGTTCTTC.

The rearrangement uses TRBV5-1 and TRBJ2-3; maybe TRBD2 (6 bases). The CDR3 length is 13 residues. Germline CDR1 SGHRS, CDR2 YFSETQ. V lost 0 bases and J 10 bases, leaving 12 bases between the germline ends. DNA for the CDR3: TGCGCCAGCAGCTTGGGACTAGACAGTGCGCAGTATTTT. Translating gives CASSLGLDSAQYF.

This chain uses TRBV7-2 with TRBJ2-1, with D hard to call. Per the germline V gene, CDR1 is SGHTA and CDR2 is FQGNSA. The CDR3 consists of 14 residues. Trimming shortened V by 4 bases and J by 4 bases, and 11 bases separated the two germline ends. This chain's CDR3 is CASSSNSGYNEQFF. CDR3 nucleotide sequence: TGTGCCAGCAGCTCCAATTCAGGTTACAATGAGCAGTTCTTC.

In this sample, this clone turned up a few times. The chain recombines TRBV5-1 with TRBJ2-1; 10 bases are shared with TRBD2. CDR1 and CDR2 from the germline V gene are SGHRS and YFSETQ. Trimming cost V 0 bases and J 2 bases; bases outside gene matches: 2. This CDR3 comprises 16 residues. CDR3 residues: CASSLEREGPYNEQFF. The CDR3 region has the DNA TGCGCCAGCAGCTTGGAGCGGGAGGGGCCCTACAATGAGCAGTTCTTC. Supplemented by reference TRBV5-1 and TRBJ2-1, the full variable domain reads KAGVTQTPRYLIKTRGQQVTLSCSPISGHRSVSWYQQTPGQGLQFLFEYFSETQRNKGNFPGRFSGRQFSNSRSEMNVSTLELGDSALYLCASSLEREGPYNEQFFGPGTRLTVL.

The chain uses TRBV6-5 and TRBJ1-1, with D perhaps TRBD1 (5 bases). Germline CDR1 reads MNHEY; CDR2 reads SVGAGI. The CDR3 covers 13 residues. Trimming left V 6 bases short and J 1 base short, with 9 bases between. The DNA for the CDR3 is TGTGCCAGCAGAGACAGCGAGAACACTGAAGCTTTCTTT. Amino acids: CASRDSENTEAFF.

This chain connects TRBV5-4 to TRBJ1-4; the D is unclear. In germline, CDR1 is SGHNT, CDR2 YYREEE (reference sequence). Deletions cut 4 bases from V and 0 bases from J, with 10 bases between. The CDR3 consists of 15 residues. The CDR3 bases are TGTGCCAGCAGCGCGAGAGGTGCAACTAATGAAAAACTGTTTTTT. The encoded protein is CASSARGATNEKLFF.

This clone came up a few times. The genes are TRBV11-2 and TRBJ2-7, with D maybe TRBD2 (7 bases). This CDR3 has 15 residues. Germline assignment: CDR1 SGHAT and CDR2 FQNNGV. The chain's CDR3 is CASSLGGGSSHEQYV. The CDR3 nucleotides read TGTGCCAGCAGCTTGGGGGGCGGGAGCTCCCACGAGCAGTACGTC.

This clone appeared a few times. This sequence joins TRBV29-1 and TRBJ2-2; 13 positions match TRBD2. Looked up from germline, CDR1 is SQVTM and CDR2 is ANQGSEA. The CDR3 sequence is 16 residues long. Trimming at V came to 6 bases and at J to 4 bases, leaving 8 bases not matched to a gene. The CDR3 sequence is CSVGLAGVQGTGELFF. DNA for the CDR3: TGCAGCGTCGGACTAGCGGGAGTTCAGGGCACCGGGGAGCTGTTTTTT.

The gene calls are TRBV7-9 and TRBJ2-1; D unclear. Germline V gene sequence: CDR1 SEHNR, CDR2 FQNEAQ (reference sequence). This CDR3 is built from 13 residues. Trimming left V 7 bases short and J 5 bases short, with 12 bases between. The CDR3 DNA is TGTGCCAGCACCCCGCGGTGGAACAATGAGCAGTTCTTC. Translated, it gives CASTPRWNNEQFF.

The rearrangement links TRBV19 to TRBJ1-1, with 7 bases identical to TRBD1. The germline CDR1 and CDR2 sequences are LNHDA and SQIVND (reference sequence). The CDR3 covers 13 residues. V lost 6 bases, J lost 0 bases, and 1 base stayed unmatched. CDR3 DNA: TGTGCCAGTAGGGGACAGCTGAACACTGAAGCTTTCTTT. Translated: CASRGQLNTEAFF.

The chain links TRBV19 to TRBJ2-3, with a tentative D call TRBD2 (5 bases). This CDR3 is built from 14 residues. The V gene lost 2 bases and the J gene lost 7 bases, with 13 bases spanning the gap. Per germline, CDR1 LNHDA and CDR2 SQIVND (reference sequence). In nucleotides, the CDR3 is TGTGCCAGTAGTATATCGGCGTACGGGAATACGCAGTATTTT. Protein: CASSISAYGNTQYF. The full variable domain, in which reference TRBV19 and TRBJ2-3 provide the parts outside the CDR3, is DGGITQSPKYLFRKEGQNVTLSCEQNLNHDAMYWYRQDPGQGLRLIYYSQIVNDFQKGDIAEGYSVSREKKESFPLTVTSAQKNPTAFYLCASSISAYGNTQYFGPGTRLTVL.

This clone has only a few counts. The chain employs TRBV11-2 and TRBJ2-1; 9 bases are shared with TRBD2. Germline values: CDR1 SGHAT, CDR2 FQNNGV. The CDR3 covers 18 residues. Losses at the gene ends were 2 bases for V and 0 bases for J; bases not matched to a gene: 8. For the CDR3, the DNA is TGTGCCAGCAGCTTAAGGAGGGATAGCGGGAGCTCCTACAATGAGCAGTTCTTC. Translated: CASSLRRDSGSSYNEQFF.

The V call is TRBV5-1, the J call TRBJ2-7, with 7 positions matching TRBD1. The CDR3 has 16 amino acids. CDR1 is SGHRS, CDR2 YFSETQ, per germline. V was pared by 0 bases and J by 3 bases, with 9 bases of the junction left unmatched. The DNA for the CDR3 is TGCGCCAGCAGCTTGGACCCTACAGGGGTAGGCTACGAGCAGTACTTC. It is translated as CASSLDPTGVGYEQYF.

CDR3 coding DNA: TGTGCCAGCAGCCAAGATGTAGGAGGGTCGGAGACCCAGTACTTC. Translating gives CASSQDVGGSETQYF. The chain combines TRBV4-2 with TRBJ2-5; possible D gene TRBD2, 6 bases. CDR3 length equals 15 residues. The germline CDR1 and CDR2 sequences are LGHNA and YNFKEQ. Trimming left V 0 bases short and J 5 bases short, with 13 bases between.

This clone was picked up a small number of times. The chain employs TRBV30 and TRBJ2-1; 10 nucleotides match TRBD2. CDR1 GTSNPN and CDR2 SVGIG come from the germline V gene (reference sequence). The CDR3 extends over 17 amino acids. The trim removed 1 base at V and 4 bases at J, leaving 10 bases unmatched. DNA for the CDR3: TGTGCCTGGAGTGGGACCCGGACTAGCGGATCATACAATGAGCAGTTCTTC. It encodes CAWSGTRTSGSYNEQFF.